The present TCR beta chain was sequenced within a study of post-analysis software for immune sequencing data. Study-wide background: Included courses were relapsing-remitting and secondary progressive multiple sclerosis; progressive-relapsing multiple sclerosis was also included. Findings and limits, study-wide: Compared against controls, patients with multiple sclerosis displayed significantly lower normalized Chao1 diversity. Included in a set of roughly five TRBV segments more frequent in patients than controls were TRBV5-6, TRBV5-1 and TRBV20-1. The authors found that F measure strongly co-clustered same-batch samples.

The CDR3 length is 18 residues. The junction had 9 bases not matched to a gene; V was cut back by 2 bases and J by 5 bases. In germline, CDR1 is MNHEY, CDR2 SVGAGI. The TCR beta cDNA libraries carried unique molecular identifiers. TCRdb fed the PCR reads into MiXCR, producing one record per CDR3 protein. The top ten clones hold 10% to 12% of a sample with approximately 630,000 distinct CDR3 sequences, 59% of them seen once. This clonotype showed up just a few times. Its specificity is unknown. The TCR sequence derives from a girl under 10 years old with multiple sclerosis. Sequencing input: blood. The chain employs TRBV6-5 and TRBJ2-3; the match to TRBD2 covers 14 bases. The CDR3 here is CASSYRPTSGGAVDTQYF. Here the CDR3 DNA reads TGTGCCAGCAGTTACCGACCGACTAGCGGGGGGGCTGTAGATACGCAGTATTTT.